Listed here is a single TCR beta chain. What it recognizes is unknown. The source of the sample is a study of T cell responses to AZD1222 COVID-19 vaccine. Study-wide findings and caveats: Epitopes outside B.1.351 and B.1.1.7 mutated regions reportedly drew nearly half of spike TCRs. Dominant at 160-218 and 743-854, vaccine-associated CD4 TCRs also spanned spike.

The table came from immunoSEQ multiplex PCR; TCRdb's copy has only in-frame clones and leaves some out. The sample has some 180,000 clones, approximately 94% seen once; the top ten hold 1.5% to 2%. Samples with a second dose at about 4 or about 12 weeks were pooled together. Germline CDR1 reads LGHDT; CDR2 reads YNNKEL (reference sequence). V shed 0 bases, J shed 0 bases, and the junction held 2 bases outside the gene matches. The CDR3 loop spans 16 amino acids. Material: peripheral blood, obtained 28 days after the second AZD1222 dose. This clonotype was obtained from an adult who received the AZD1222 COVID-19 vaccine. The J gene is TRBJ2-1, the V gene TRBV3-1 (or the pseudogene TRBV3-2), with 7 bases lining up with TRBD1. CDR3 loop: CASSQDRDSSYNEQFF. The CDR3, as DNA: TGTGCCAGCAGCCAAGACCGGGACAGCTCCTACAATGAGCAGTTCTTC.